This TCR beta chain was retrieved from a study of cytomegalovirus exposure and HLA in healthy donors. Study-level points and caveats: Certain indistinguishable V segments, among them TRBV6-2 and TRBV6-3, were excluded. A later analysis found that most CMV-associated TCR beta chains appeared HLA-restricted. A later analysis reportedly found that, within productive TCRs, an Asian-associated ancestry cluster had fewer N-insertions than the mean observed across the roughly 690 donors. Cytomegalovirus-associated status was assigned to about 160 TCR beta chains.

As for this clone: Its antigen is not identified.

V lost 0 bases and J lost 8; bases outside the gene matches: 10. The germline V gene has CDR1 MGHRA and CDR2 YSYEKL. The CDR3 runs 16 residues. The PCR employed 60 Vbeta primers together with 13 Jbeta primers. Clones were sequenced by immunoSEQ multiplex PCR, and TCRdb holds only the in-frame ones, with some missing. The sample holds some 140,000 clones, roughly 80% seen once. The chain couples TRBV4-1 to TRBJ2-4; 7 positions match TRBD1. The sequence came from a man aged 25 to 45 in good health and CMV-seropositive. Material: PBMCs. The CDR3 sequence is CASSQDLTGMGDIQYF. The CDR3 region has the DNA TGCGCCAGCAGCCAAGACTTGACAGGGATGGGTGACATTCAGTACTTC.